The entry below gives a single T cell receptor beta chain sequence along with its context. This record belongs to a study of blood T cell repertoires in COVID-19. While infection was still active, Seattle patients were enrolled and then followed longitudinally. The germline V gene encodes CDR1 MNHEY and CDR2 SMNVEV (reference sequence). CDR3 length equals 16 residues. V shed 0 bases and J 5 bases; nucleotides not matched to a gene: 5. The method was immunoSEQ multiplex PCR; TCRdb's version includes in-frame clones alone and lacks a portion of them. The table has hundreds of thousands of clones, approximately 90% seen once; the top ten hold around 6.6%.

The J gene is TRBJ1-1, the V gene TRBV27; 11 bases align to TRBD1. The source of this sequence is a woman aged 25 to 45 with COVID-19, enrolled during active disease. The sequenced material came from peripheral blood. The CDR3 DNA follows: TGTGCCAGCAGTTTATCGGGACAGGGGGTTCATACTGAAGCTTTCTTT. Translated: CASSLSGQGVHTEAFF.